This entry features one T cell receptor (beta chain) sequence. Germline trimming cut 0 bases from V and 6 bases from J; bases unmatched to any gene: 4. Germline CDR1 is LGHDT and CDR2 is YNNKEL (reference sequence). The CDR3 length is 15 residues. This specimen comes from a study of blood T cell repertoires in COVID-19. In the authors' workflow: How many nucleated cells were present was estimated from reference gene primer amplification. The data were produced by immunoSEQ multiplex PCR, yet TCRdb's version contains in-frame clones alone and is incomplete. D and trimming were read from the DNA, whereas the V and J calls and clone size are those reported in that table. The repertoire holds about 30,000 clones, with about 89% as singletons.

This sequence originates from a human donor with active COVID-19. The donor label of this sample is uncertain. V and J are TRBV3-1 (or the pseudogene TRBV3-2) and TRBJ2-4; 8 bases line up with TRBD1. The sequenced sample consisted of peripheral blood. The CDR3 protein is CASSQELQGGNIQYF. The CDR3 DNA reads as TGTGCCAGCAGCCAAGAGCTACAGGGGGGAAACATTCAGTACTTC.